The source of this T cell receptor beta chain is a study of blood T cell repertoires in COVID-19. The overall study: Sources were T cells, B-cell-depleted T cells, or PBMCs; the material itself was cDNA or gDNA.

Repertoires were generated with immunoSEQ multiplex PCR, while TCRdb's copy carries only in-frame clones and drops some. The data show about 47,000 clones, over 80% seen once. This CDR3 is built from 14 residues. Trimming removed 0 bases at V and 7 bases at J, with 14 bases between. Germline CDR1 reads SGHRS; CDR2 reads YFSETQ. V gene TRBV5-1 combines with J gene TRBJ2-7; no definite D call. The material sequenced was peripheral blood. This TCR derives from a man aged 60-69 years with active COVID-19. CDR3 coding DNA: TGCGCCAGCAGCTTGGCCCCAAATTTGCGGGAGCAGTACTTC. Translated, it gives CASSLAPNLREQYF. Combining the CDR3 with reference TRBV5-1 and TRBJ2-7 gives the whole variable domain KAGVTQTPRYLIKTRGQQVTLSCSPISGHRSVSWYQQTPGQGLQFLFEYFSETQRNKGNFPGRFSGRQFSNSRSEMNVSTLELGDSALYLCASSLAPNLREQYFGPGTRLTVT.